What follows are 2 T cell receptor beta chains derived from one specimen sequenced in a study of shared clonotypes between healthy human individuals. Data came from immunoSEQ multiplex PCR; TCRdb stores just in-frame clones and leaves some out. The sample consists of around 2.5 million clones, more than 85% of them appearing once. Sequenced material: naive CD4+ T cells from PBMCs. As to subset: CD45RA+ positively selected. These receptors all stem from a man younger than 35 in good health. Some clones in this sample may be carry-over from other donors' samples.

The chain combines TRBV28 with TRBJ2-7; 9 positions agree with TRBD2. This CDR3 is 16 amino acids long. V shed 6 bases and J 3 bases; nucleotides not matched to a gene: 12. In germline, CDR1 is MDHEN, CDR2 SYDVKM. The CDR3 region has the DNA TGTGCCAGCAGAGTGGGGCTAGCGGGATTCCGCTACGAGCAGTACTTC. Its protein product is CASRVGLAGFRYEQYF.

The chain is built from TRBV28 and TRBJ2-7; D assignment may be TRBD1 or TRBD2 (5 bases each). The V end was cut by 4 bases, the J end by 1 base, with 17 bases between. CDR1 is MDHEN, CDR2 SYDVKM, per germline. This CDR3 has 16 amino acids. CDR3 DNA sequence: TGTGCCAGCAGTTCCACCCCTCAGGGACGATCCTACGAGCAGTACTTC. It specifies CASSSTPQGRSYEQYF. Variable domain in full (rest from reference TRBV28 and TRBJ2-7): DVKVTQSSRYLVKRTGEKVFLECVQDMDHENMFWYRQDPGLGLRLIYFSYDVKMKEKGDIPEGYSVSREKKERFSLILESASTNQTSMYLCASSSTPQGRSYEQYFGPGTRLTVT.